This TCR beta chain was observed in a study of blood T cell repertoires in COVID-19. Study summary: Acute and convalescent COVID-19 samples came from the United States, Italy and Spain.

The germline V gene has CDR1 SGHDT and CDR2 YYEEEE. The CDR3 spans 19 residues. J was trimmed by 2 bases and V by 4 bases; bases with no gene match: 17. Per the study methods: Using reference gene primer amplification, nucleated cell counts were estimated. Method: immunoSEQ multiplex PCR; TCRdb's copy keeps in-frame clones and lacks some. V and J calls and clone size follow that table, whereas D and trimming were derived from the DNA. The sample yields over 75,000 clones, 70% to 90% seen once. This chain joins TRBV5-6 and TRBJ2-7; TRBD1 agrees at 11 bases. This TCR was sampled from a human donor with COVID-19, enrolled during active disease. The donor label of this sample is uncertain. The source material was peripheral blood. CDR3 in amino acids: CASSAPGGTGGRSAYEQYF. The CDR3 DNA sequence: TGTGCCAGCAGCGCCCCTGGCGGGACAGGGGGTCGTAGCGCCTACGAGCAGTACTTC.